The entry that follows covers one T cell receptor beta chain sequence. The source of the sample is a study of blood T cell repertoires in COVID-19. Study in general: Material from acute and convalescent COVID-19 was sourced from the United States, Italy and Spain. T cells, B-cell-depleted T cells, or PBMCs provided the cDNA or gDNA that served as material.

In terms of age and location, participants ranged from roughly 18 to 90 years and lived in around 22 US areas. Allocation to cohorts depended on clinical history reported by the participants. Method: immunoSEQ multiplex PCR; TCRdb's copy keeps in-frame clones and lacks some. This table has fewer than 200,000 clones, less than 85% appearing once. Deletions cut 1 base from V and 1 base from J, with 16 bases between. CDR3 length: 17 residues. Germline CDR1 MNHEY, CDR2 SVGEGT. Specimen: PBMCs or T cells enriched from blood (not recorded which). The chain combines TRBV6-2 or TRBV6-3 with TRBJ1-1, with D maybe TRBD1 (5 bases). This receptor was obtained from a woman in her sixties or seventies with acute COVID-19. The CDR3 bases are TGTGCCAGCAGTTACTTCCGGGGACTTAGTAGGAACACTGAAGCTTTCTTT. It specifies CASSYFRGLSRNTEAFF.